The 5 T cell receptor beta chains below were found in one sample sequenced in a study of radiation and T cells in renal cell carcinoma. Sequencing was performed with immunoSEQ multiplex PCR; in TCRdb, only in-frame clones are kept and a portion is missing. The sample includes some 150,000 clones, 87% of them seen just once. As for time point: blood 2 weeks post-SBRT. Noted treatment: 15 Gy SBRT to primary tumor, nephrectomy 4 weeks later. The sample in question was blood, obtained from a patient whose treatment included radiotherapy and nephrectomy. The receptors were sampled from a woman aged 45-60 years with renal cell carcinoma.

The chain has TRBV7-8 and TRBJ1-2; D is possibly TRBD1 (5 bases). Per germline, CDR1 SGHVS and CDR2 FQNEAQ. Trimming cost V 5 bases and J 8 bases, with 21 bases left between them. CDR3 length: 15 amino acids. The CDR3 DNA follows: TGTGCCAGCAGCCGGGGTCAGGGAGAAGGGAGAGGCTACACCTTC. Amino acids: CASSRGQGEGRGYTF.

The V gene is TRBV11-2, the J gene TRBJ2-7; 12 nucleotides align to TRBD2. The CDR3 is 16 amino acids. The ends lost 2 bases at V and 3 bases at J; junction bases unmatched: 5. The germline CDR1 and CDR2 sequences are SGHAT and FQNNGV. CDR3 DNA: TGTGCCAGCAGCTTACTGACGACTAGCGGGGGCTACGAGCAGTACTTC. This encodes CASSLLTTSGGYEQYF.

The chain recombines TRBV7-9 with TRBJ1-5; D remains ambiguous. The CDR3 length is 16 residues. Trimming cost V 7 bases and J 4 bases, with 20 bases left between them. Germline lookup yields CDR1 SEHNR and CDR2 FQNEAQ (reference sequence). CDR3 in DNA: TGTGCCAGCACGAATTTCCCGGACCGTCGAAATCAGCCCCAGCATTTT. Its translation is CASTNFPDRRNQPQHF.

With regard to this clone: Germline is not matched at one junction end, which may reflect a read error. This rearrangement joins TRBV7-7 to TRBJ2-1; a weak D match, TRBD2 (6 bases). This CDR3 has 13 residues. Germline lookup yields CDR1 SSHAT and CDR2 FNYEAQ (reference sequence). CDR3 DNA: TGTGCTAGCAGCTATGGGGGACTCAATGAGCAGTTCTTC. Encoded protein: CASSYGGLNEQFF.

The gene calls are TRBV9 and TRBJ1-3; a weak D match, TRBD1 (5 bases). Germline lookup yields CDR1 SGDLS and CDR2 YYNGEE. The CDR3 is 16 residues long. Trimming took off 0 bases at V and 1 base at J, with 11 bases between the two ends. CDR3 amino acids: CASSVGGRSSGNTIYF. The CDR3 nucleotides are TGTGCCAGCAGCGTAGGGGGCAGGTCATCTGGAAACACCATATATTTT.